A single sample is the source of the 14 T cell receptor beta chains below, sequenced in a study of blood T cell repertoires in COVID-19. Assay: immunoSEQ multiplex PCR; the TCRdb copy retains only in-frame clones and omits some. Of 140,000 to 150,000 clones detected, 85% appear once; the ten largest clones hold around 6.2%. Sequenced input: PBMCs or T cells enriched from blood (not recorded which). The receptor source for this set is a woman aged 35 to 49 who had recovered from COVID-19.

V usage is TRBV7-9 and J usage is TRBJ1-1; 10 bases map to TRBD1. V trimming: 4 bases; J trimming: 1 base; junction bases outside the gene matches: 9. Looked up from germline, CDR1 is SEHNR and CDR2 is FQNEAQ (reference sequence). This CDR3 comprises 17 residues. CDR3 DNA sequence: TGTGCCAGCAGCTCGGTCCCGGGACAGGGGACGAACACTGAAGCTTTCTTT. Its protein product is CASSSVPGQGTNTEAFF.

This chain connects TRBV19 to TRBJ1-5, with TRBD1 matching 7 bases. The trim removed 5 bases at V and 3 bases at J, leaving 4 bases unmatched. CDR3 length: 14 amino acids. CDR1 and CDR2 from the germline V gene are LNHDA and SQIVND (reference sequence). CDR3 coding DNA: TGTGCCAGTAGTTCCGGGACAGTCAATCAGCCCCAGCATTTT. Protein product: CASSSGTVNQPQHF.

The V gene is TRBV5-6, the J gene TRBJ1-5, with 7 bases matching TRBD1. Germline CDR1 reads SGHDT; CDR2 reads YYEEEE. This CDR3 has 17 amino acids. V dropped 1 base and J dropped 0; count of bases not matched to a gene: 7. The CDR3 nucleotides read TGTGCCAGCAGCTTGTGGACAGGCACAGATAGCAATCAGCCCCAGCATTTT. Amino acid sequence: CASSLWTGTDSNQPQHF.

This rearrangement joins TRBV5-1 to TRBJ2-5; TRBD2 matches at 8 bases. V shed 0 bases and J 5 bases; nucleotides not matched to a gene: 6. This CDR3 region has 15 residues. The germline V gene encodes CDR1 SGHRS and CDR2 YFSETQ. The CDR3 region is CASSLVRGRHETQYF. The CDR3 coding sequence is TGCGCCAGCAGCTTGGTTCGCGGGAGGCACGAGACCCAGTACTTC.

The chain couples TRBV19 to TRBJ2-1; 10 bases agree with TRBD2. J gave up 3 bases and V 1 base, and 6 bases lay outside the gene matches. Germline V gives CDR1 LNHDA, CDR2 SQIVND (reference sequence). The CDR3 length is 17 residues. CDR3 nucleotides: TGTGCCAGTAGTATAGGGGAGCGGGGGGGCCACTACAATGAGCAGTTCTTC. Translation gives CASSIGERGGHYNEQFF.

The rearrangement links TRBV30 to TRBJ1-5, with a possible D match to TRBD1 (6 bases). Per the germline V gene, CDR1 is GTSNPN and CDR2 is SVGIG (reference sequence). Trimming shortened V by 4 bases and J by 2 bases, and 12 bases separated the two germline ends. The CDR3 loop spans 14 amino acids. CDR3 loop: CAWTTKGGNQPQHF. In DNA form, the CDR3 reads TGTGCCTGGACGACCAAGGGGGGCAATCAGCCCCAGCATTTT. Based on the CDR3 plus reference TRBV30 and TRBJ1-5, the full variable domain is SQTIHQWPATLVQPVGSPLSLECTVEGTSNPNLYWYRQAAGRGLQLLFYSVGIGQISSEVPQNLSASRPQDRQFILSSKKLLLSDSGFYLCAWTTKGGNQPQHFGDGTRLSIL.

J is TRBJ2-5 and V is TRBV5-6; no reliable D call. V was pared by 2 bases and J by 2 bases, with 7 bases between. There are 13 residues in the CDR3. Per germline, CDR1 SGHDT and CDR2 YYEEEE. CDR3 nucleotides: TGTGCCAGCAGCTTACAACCTCAAGAGACCCAGTACTTC. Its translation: CASSLQPQETQYF.

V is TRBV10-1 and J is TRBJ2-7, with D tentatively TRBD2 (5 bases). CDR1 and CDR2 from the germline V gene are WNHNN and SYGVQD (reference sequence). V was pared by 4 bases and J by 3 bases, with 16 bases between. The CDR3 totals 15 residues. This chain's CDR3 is CASSGGSLPDYEQYF. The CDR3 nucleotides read TGCGCCAGCAGTGGAGGGTCGTTACCGGACTACGAGCAGTACTTC.

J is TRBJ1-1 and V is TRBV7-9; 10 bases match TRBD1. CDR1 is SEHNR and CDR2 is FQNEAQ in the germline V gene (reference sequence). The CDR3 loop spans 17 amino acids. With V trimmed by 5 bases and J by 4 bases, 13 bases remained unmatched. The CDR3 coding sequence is TGTGCCAGCAGCAGCCCATGGACAGGGGGGGCAAGCACTGAAGCTTTCTTT. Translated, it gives CASSSPWTGGASTEAFF.

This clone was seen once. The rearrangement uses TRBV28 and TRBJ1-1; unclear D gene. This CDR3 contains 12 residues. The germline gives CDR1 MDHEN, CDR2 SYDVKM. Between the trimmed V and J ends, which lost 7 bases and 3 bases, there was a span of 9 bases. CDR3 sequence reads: CASTSVDTEAFF. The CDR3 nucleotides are TGTGCCAGCACCTCGGTGGACACTGAAGCTTTCTTT.

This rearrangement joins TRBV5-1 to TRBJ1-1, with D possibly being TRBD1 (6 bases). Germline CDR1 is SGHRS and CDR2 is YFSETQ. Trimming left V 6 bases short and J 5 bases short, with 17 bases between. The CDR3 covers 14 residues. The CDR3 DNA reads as TGCGCCAGCACCCTACCGGGGGGCGAAACTGAAGCTTTCTTT. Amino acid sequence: CASTLPGGETEAFF. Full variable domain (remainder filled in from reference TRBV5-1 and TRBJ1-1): KAGVTQTPRYLIKTRGQQVTLSCSPISGHRSVSWYQQTPGQGLQFLFEYFSETQRNKGNFPGRFSGRQFSNSRSEMNVSTLELGDSALYLCASTLPGGETEAFFGQGTRLTVV.

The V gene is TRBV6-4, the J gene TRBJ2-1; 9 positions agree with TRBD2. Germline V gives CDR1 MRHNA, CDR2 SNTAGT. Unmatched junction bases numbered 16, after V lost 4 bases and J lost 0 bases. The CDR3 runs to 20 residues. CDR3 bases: TGTGCCAGCAGTGCACCTTCAGCGGGAGGTCCCTCCAGCTCCTACAATGAGCAGTTCTTC. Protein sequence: CASSAPSAGGPSSSYNEQFF.

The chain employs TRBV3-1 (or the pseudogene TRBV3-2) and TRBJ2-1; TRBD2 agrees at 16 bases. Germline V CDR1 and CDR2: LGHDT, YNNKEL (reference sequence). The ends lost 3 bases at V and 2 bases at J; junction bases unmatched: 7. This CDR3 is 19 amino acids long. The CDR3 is CASSHAGTSGGAAYNEQFF. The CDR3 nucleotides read TGTGCCAGCAGCCACGCCGGGACTAGCGGGGGGGCCGCCTACAATGAGCAGTTCTTC.

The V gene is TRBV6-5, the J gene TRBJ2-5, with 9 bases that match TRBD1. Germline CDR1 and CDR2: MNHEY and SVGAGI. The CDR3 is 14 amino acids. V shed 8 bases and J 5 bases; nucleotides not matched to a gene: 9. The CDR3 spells CASVPTGGRETQYF. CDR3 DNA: TGTGCCAGCGTACCAACAGGGGGCCGGGAGACCCAGTACTTC.